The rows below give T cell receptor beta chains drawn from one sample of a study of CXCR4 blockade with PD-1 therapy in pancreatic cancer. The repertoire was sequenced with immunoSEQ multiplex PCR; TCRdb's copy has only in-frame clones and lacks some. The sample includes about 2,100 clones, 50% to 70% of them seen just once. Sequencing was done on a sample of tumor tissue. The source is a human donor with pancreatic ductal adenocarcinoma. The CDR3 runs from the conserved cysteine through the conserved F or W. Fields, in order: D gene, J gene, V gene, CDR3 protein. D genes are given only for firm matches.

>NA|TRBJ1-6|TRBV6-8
CASSWGTDNSPLHF
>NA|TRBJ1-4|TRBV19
CASNKGPMGEKLFF
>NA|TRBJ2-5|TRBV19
CASSIWGEETQYF
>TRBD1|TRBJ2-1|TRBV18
CASSRDPGQGNIEQFF
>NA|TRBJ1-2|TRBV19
CASTRSGLNGYTF
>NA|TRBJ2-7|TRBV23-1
CASSQLAAGHGNYEQYF
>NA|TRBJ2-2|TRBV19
CASSSYGKQGTNTGELFF
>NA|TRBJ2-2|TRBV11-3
CASRPPRNTGELFF
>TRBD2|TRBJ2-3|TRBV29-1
CSVRLSGGSTDTQYF
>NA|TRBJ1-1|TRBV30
CAWSVHRPMNTEAFF
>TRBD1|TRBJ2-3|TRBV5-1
CASRSGQGRTDTQYF
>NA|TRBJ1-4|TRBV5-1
CASSTQGNNEKLFF
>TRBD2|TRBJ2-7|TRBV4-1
CASSQSRTSYEQYF
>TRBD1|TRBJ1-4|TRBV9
CASRPDRVLLLFF
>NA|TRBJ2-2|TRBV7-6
CASSLGRPGGTGELFF
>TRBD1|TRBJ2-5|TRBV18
CASSPRGTGRQETQYF
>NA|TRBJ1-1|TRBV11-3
CASSLDLVNTEAFF
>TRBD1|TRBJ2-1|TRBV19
CASSTGQGRYNEQFF
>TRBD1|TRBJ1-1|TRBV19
CASRERQGEAFF
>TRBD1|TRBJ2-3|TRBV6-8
CASRRGGLSTDTQYF
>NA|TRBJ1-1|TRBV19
CASSSRQDRYTEAFF
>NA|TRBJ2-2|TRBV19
CASSPLQGSTGELFF
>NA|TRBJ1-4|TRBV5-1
CASSLAGGNEKLFF
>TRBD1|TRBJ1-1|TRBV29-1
CSVTWGTGANTEAFF
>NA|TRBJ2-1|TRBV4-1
CASSQERAGYNEQFF
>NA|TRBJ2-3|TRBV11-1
CASSPATQTGSSTDTQYF
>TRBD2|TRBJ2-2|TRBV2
CASKETSGGPGELFF
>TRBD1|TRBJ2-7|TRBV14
CASSQVIGTAPHF
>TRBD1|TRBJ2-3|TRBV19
CASKGQGTSTDTQYF
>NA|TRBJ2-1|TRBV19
CASSMGLEQFF
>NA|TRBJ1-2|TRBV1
CASSQPWTSELYGYTF
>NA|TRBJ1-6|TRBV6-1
CASSEGGDNSPLHF
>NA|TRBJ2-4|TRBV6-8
CASSYGLHSGAKNIQYF
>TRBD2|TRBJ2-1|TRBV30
CAWSVLSGGVNEQFF
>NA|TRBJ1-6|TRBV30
CAWRSRPNSPLHF
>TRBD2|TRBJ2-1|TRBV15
CATSERLAGRNEQFF
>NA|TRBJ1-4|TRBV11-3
CASGRVLSNEKLFF
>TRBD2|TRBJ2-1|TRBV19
CASSIGGLAGADEQFF
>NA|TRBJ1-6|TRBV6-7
CASSEGWSNSPLHF
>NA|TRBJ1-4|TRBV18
CASSQGNEKLFF
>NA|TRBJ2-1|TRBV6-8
CASATWGGDYNEQFF
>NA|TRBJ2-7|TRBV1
CASRSVYEGNEQYF
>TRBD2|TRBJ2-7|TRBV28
CASRLPGLAGGLHF
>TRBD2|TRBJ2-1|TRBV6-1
CASSEVGGTRNEQFF
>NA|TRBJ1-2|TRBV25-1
CASSEGQGPVYGYTF
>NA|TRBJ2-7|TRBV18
CASSPQGTSYEQYF
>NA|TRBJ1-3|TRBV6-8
CASSWTETGNTIYF
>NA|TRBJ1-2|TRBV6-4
CASSYSTMSGYTF
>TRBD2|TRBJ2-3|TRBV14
CASSQVLAGGQYF
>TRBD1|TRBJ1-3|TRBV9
CASSPRGPGNTIYF
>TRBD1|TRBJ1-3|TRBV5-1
CASSLLDRSKTGNTIYF
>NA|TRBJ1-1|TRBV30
CAWSLGGNTEAFF
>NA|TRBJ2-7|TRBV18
CASFSDTYEQYF
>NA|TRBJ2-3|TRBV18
CASSPLQDTQYF
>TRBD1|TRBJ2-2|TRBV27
CASSLSSTGVHTGELFF
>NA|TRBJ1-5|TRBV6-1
CASSEEGGGIQPQHF
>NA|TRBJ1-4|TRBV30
CAWTTRLGSNEKLFF
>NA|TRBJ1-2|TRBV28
CASSSGFYSYGYTF
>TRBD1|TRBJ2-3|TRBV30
CAWSVLGQLGTDTQYF
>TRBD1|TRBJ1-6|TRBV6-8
CASSDRGVDSPLHF